This record concerns one TCR beta chain sequence. Its antigen remains unknown. Scientists sequenced DNA from unsorted PBMC on ten immunoSEQ deep assay plates. The protocol was immunoSEQ multiplex PCR, while the TCRdb copy is restricted to in-frame clones and leaves out a portion. The data contain fewer than 600,000 clones, around 75% of them singletons. This entry comes from a study of shared clonotypes between healthy human individuals. Study-wide results and caveats: What limited the represented genetic and exposure-history diversity was the small number of donors.

With 3 bases removed from V and 0 bases from J, the gap between germline ends came to 11 bases. Looked up from germline, CDR1 is SGHTA and CDR2 is FQGTGA. There are 15 residues in the CDR3. The TCR was taken from a woman between 40 and 55 years old in good health. Some clones in this sample may be carry-over from other donors' samples. The sequenced sample was PBMCs. The chain recombines TRBV7-3 with TRBJ1-1, with D hard to call. The CDR3: CASSFGPQMNTEAFF. The DNA for the CDR3 is TGTGCCAGCAGCTTTGGACCCCAGATGAACACTGAAGCTTTCTTT.